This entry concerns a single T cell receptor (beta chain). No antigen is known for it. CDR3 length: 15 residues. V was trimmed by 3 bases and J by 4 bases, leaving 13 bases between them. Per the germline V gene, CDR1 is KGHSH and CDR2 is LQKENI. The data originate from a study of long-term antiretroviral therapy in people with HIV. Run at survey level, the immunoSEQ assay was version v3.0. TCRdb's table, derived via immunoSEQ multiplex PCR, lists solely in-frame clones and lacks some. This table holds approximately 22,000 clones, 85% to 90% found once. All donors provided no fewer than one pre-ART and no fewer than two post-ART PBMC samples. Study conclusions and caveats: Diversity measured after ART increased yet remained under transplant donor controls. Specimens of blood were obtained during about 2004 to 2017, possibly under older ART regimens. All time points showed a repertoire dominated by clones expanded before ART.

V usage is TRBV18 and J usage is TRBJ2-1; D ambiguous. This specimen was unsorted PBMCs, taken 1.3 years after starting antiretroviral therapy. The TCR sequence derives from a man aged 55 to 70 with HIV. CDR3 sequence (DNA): TGTGCCAGCTCACCGGGATATGGCAGTTACAATGAGCAGTTCTTC. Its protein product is CASSPGYGSYNEQFF. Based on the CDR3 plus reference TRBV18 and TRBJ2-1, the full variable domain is NAGVMQNPRHLVRRRGQEARLRCSPMKGHSHVYWYRQLPEEGLKFMVYLQKENIIDESGMPKERFSAEFPKEGPSILRIQQVVRGDSAAYFCASSPGYGSYNEQFFGPGTRLTVL.